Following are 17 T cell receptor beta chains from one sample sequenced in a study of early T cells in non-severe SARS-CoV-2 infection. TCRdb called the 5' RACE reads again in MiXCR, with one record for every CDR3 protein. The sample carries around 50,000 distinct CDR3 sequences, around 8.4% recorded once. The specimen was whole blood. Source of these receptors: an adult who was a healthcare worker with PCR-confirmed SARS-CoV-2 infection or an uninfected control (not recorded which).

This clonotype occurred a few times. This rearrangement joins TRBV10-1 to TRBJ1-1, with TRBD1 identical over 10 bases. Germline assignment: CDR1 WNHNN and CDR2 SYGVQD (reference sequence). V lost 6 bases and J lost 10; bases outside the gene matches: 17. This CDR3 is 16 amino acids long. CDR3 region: CASRSPGQGFLASAFF. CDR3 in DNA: TGCGCCAGCAGATCTCCGGGACAGGGGTTTTTGGCATCAGCTTTCTTT.

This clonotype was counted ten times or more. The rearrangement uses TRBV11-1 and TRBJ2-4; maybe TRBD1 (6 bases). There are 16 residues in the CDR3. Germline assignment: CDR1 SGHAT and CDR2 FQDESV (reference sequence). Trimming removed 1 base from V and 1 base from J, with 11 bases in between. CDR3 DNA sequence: TGTGCCAGCAGCTTAGAGCAGGGGTGGGCCAAAAACATTCAGTACTTC. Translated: CASSLEQGWAKNIQYF.

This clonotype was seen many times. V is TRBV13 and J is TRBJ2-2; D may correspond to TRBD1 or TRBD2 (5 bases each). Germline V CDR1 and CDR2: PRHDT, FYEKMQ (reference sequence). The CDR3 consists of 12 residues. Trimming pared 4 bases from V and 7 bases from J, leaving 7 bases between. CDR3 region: CASSSRGGELFF. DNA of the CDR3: TGTGCCAGCAGCTCGAGGGGCGGGGAGCTGTTTTTT.

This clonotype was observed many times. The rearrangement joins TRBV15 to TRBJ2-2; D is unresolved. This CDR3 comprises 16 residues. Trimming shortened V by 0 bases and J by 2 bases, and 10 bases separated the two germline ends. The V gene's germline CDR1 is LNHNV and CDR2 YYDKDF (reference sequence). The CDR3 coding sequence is TGTGCCACCAGCAGAGAGGTTAGCCTTAACACCGGGGAGCTGTTTTTT. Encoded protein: CATSREVSLNTGELFF.

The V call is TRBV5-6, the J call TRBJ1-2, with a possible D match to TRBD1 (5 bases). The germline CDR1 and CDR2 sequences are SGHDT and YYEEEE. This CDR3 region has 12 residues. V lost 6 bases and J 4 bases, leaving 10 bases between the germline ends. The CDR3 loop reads CASIGAGYGYTF. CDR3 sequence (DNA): TGTGCCAGCATAGGGGCTGGCTATGGCTACACCTTC. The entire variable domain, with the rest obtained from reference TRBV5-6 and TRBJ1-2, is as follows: DAGVTQSPTHLIKTRGQQVTLRCSPKSGHDTVSWYQQALGQGPQFIFQYYEEEERQRGNFPDRFSGHQFPNYSSELNVNALLLGDSALYLCASIGAGYGYTFGSGTRLTVV.

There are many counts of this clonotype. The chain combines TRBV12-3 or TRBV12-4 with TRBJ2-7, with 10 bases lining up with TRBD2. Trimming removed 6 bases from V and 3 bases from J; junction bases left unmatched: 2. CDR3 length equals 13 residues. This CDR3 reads CASSSSGGYEQYF. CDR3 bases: TGTGCCAGCAGCTCTAGCGGGGGCTACGAGCAGTACTTC.

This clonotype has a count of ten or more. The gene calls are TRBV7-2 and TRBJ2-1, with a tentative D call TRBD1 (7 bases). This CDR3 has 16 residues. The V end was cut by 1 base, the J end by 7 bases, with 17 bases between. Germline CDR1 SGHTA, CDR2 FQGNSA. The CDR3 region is CASSLGGGGAENEQFF. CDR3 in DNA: TGTGCCAGCAGCTTAGGTGGAGGGGGCGCAGAAAATGAGCAGTTCTTC. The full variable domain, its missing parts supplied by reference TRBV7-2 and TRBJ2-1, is GAGVSQSPSNKVTEKGKDVELRCDPISGHTALYWYRQSLGQGLEFLIYFQGNSAPDKSGLPSDRFSAERTGGSVSTLTIQRTQQEDSAVYLCASSLGGGGAENEQFFGPGTRLTVL.

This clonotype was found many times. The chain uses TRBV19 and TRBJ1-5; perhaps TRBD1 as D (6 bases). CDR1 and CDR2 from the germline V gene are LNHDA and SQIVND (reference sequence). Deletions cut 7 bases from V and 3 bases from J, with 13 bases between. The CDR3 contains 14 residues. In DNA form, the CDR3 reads TGTGCCAGTAACGCGGGACATAACAATCAGCCCCAGCATTTT. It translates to CASNAGHNNQPQHF.

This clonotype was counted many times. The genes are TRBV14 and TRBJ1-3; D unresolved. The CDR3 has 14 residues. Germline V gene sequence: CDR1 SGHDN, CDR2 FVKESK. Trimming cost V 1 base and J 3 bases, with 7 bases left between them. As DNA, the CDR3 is TGTGCCAGCAGCCAAGTTGTGTTTGGAAACACCATATATTTT. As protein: CASSQVVFGNTIYF.

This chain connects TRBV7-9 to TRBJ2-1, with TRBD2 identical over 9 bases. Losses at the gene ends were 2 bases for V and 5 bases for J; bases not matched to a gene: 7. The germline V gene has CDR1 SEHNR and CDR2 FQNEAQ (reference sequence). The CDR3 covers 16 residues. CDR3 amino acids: CASSLKASGVHNEQFF. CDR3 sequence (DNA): TGTGCCAGCAGCTTAAAGGCTAGCGGGGTACACAATGAGCAGTTCTTC. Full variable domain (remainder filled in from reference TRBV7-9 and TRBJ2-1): DTGVSQNPRHKITKRGQNVTFRCDPISEHNRLYWYRQTLGQGPEFLTYFQNEAQLEKSRLLSDRFSAERPKGSFSTLEIQRTEQGDSAMYLCASSLKASGVHNEQFFGPGTRLTVL.

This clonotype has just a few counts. The CDR3 spells CSADTGTGGHNEQFF. The CDR3, as DNA: TGCAGTGCTGATACCGGGACAGGGGGACACAATGAGCAGTTCTTC. The chain uses TRBV20-1 and TRBJ2-1; 11 positions match TRBD1. Germline-derived CDR1 and CDR2 are DFQATT and SNEGSKA (reference sequence). The CDR3 covers 15 residues. Losses at the gene ends were 5 bases for V and 5 bases for J; bases not matched to a gene: 8.

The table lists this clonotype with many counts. The CDR3 sequence: CASSYGQHNEKLFF. The CDR3 DNA is TGTGCCAGCAGTTACGGGCAGCATAATGAAAAACTGTTTTTT. J is TRBJ1-4 and V is TRBV6-5; D remains unclear. Trimming took off 2 bases at V and 4 bases at J, with 8 bases between the two ends. The CDR3 totals 14 residues. CDR1 is MNHEY, CDR2 SVGAGI, per germline.

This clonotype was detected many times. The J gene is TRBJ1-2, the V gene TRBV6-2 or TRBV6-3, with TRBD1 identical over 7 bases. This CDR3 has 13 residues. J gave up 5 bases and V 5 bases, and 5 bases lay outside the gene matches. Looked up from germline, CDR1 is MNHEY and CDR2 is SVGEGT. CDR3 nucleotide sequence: TGTGCCAGCAGTCCGGGACAGAGATATGGCTACACCTTC. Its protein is CASSPGQRYGYTF.

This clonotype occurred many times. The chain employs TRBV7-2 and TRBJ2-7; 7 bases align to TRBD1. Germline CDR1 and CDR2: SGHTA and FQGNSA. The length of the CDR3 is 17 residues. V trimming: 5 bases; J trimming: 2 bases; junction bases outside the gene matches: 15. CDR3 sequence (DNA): TGTGCCAGCAGCCTAGGTCCCACGGGACAGAATACCTACGAGCAGTACTTC. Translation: CASSLGPTGQNTYEQYF.

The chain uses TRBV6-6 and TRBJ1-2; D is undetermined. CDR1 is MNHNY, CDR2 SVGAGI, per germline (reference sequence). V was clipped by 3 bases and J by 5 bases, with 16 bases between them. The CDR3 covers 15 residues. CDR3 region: CASSYTAAVTYGYTF. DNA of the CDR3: TGTGCCAGCAGTTATACGGCAGCCGTTACTTATGGCTACACCTTC.

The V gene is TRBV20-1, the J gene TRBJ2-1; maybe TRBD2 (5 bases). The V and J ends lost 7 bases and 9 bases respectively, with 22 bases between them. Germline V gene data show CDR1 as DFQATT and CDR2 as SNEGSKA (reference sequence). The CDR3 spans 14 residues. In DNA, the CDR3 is TGCAGTGTGAGCGGCAGGATCGAGCCTGGTGAGCAGTTCTTC. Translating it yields CSVSGRIEPGEQFF.

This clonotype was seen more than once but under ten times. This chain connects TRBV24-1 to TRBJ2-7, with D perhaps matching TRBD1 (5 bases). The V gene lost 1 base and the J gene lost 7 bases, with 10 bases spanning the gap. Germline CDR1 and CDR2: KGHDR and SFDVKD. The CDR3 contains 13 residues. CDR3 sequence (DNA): TGTGCCACCAGTGATTTAGCAGGGCGAGAGCAGTACTTC. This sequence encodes CATSDLAGREQYF.